This section outlines one T cell receptor (beta chain) sequence together with its context. Germline CDR1 and CDR2: LGHNA and YSLEER. CDR3 length equals 16 residues. J was trimmed by 1 base and V by 1 base; bases with no gene match: 1. The data stem from a study of blood T cell repertoires in COVID-19. At the level of the study: The study drew acute and convalescent COVID-19 samples from the United States, Italy and Spain.

The table came from immunoSEQ multiplex PCR; TCRdb's copy has only in-frame clones and leaves some out. The data show some 150,000 clones, over 60% seen once. Sequencing was carried out using peripheral blood. V usage is TRBV4-3 and J usage is TRBJ2-3; 11 bases line up with TRBD2. The source of this sequence is a man at least 80 years old with acute or convalescent COVID-19. The CDR3 nucleotides are TGCGCCAGCAGCCAAGTGGGACTAGCGGGCACAGATACGCAGTATTTT. It codes for CASSQVGLAGTDTQYF.